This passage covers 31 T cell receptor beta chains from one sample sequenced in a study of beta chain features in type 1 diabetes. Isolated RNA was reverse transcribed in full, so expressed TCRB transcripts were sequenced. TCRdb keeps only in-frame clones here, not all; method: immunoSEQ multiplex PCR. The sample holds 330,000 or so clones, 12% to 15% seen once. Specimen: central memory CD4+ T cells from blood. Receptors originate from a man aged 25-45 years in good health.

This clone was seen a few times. The CDR3 here is CASRTGLNTQYF. The CDR3 DNA is TGTGCCAGCAGAACAGGGTTAAATACGCAGTATTTT. The chain joins TRBV6-5 to TRBJ2-3; possibly TRBD1 for D (6 bases). Germline V lookup: CDR1 MNHEY, CDR2 SVGAGI. Between the trimmed V and J ends, which lost 6 bases and 7 bases, there was a span of 11 bases. This CDR3 spans 12 amino acids.

The CDR3 nucleotides are TGTGCCAGCAGTGGGGATAGCACAGATACGCAGTATTTT. The encoded protein is CASSGDSTDTQYF. This chain joins TRBV2 and TRBJ2-3; the D is unclear. V lost 4 bases to trimming and J lost 0 bases, with 5 bases between them. CDR1 SNHLY and CDR2 FYNNEI come from the germline V gene. The CDR3 consists of 13 residues.

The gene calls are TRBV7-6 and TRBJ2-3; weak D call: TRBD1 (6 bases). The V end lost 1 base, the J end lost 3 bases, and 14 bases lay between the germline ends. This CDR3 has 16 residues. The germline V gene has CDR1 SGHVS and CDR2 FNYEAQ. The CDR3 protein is CASSLGRQGRTDTQYF. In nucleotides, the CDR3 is TGTGCCAGCAGCTTAGGGCGGCAGGGGCGGACAGATACGCAGTATTTT.

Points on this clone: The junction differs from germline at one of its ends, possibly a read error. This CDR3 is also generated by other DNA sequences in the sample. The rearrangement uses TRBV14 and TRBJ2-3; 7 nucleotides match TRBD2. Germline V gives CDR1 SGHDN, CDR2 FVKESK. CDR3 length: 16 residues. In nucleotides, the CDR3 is TGCGCCAGCAGCCAAGGAGCAGCGGGGAGCACAGATACGCAGTATTTT. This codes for CASSQGAAGSTDTQYF.

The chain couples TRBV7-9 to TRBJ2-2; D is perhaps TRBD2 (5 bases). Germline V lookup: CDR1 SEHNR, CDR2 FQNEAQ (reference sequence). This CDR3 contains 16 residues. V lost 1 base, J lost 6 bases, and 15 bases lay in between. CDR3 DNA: TGTGCCAGCAGCTTAGACTTGGCTGGAGGCTCCGGGGAGCTGTTTTTT. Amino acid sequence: CASSLDLAGGSGELFF.

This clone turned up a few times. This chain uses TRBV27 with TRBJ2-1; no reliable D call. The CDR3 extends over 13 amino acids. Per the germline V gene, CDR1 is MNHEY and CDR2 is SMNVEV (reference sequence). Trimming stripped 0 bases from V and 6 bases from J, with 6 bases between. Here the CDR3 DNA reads TGTGCCAGCAGTTTATCCCTAACCAATGAGCAGTTCTTC. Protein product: CASSLSLTNEQFF.

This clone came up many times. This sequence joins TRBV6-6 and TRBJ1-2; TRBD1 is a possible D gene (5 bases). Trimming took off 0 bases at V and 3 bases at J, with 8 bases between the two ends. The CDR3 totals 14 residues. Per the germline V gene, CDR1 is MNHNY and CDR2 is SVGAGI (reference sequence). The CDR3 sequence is CASSYSSRDYGYTF. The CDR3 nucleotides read TGTGCCAGCAGTTACTCGTCCAGGGACTATGGCTACACCTTC.

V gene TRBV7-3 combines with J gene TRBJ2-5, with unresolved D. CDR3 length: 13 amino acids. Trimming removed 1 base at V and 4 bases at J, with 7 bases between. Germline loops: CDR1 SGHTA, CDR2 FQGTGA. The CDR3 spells CASSLRPGETQYF. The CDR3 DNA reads TGTGCCAGCAGCTTAAGACCGGGAGAGACCCAGTACTTC.

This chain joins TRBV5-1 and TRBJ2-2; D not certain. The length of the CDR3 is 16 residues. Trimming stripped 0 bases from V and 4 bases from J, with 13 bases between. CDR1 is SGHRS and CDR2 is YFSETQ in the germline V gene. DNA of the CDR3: TGCGCCAGCAGCTTGGCTGCGGCCCGTAGCACCGGGGAGCTGTTTTTT. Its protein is CASSLAAARSTGELFF.

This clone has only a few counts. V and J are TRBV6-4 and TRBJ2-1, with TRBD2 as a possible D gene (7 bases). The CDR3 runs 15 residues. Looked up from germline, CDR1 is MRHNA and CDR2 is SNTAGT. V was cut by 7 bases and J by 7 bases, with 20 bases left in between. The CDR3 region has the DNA TGTGCCAGCATCCTCGGGGGGCCAGGAGGTAATGAGCAGTTCTTC. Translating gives CASILGGPGGNEQFF.

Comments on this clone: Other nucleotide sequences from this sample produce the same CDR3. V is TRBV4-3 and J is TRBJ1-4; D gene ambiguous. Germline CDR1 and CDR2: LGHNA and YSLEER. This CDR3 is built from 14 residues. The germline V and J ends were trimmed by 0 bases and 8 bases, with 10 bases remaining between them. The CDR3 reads CASSQDAGNEKLFF. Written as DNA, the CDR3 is TGCGCCAGCAGCCAAGACGCCGGCAACGAAAAACTGTTTTTT.

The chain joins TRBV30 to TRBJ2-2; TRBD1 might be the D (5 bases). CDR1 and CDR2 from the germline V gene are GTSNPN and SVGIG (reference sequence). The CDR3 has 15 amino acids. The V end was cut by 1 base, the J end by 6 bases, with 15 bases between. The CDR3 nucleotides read TGTGCCTGGAGTGCGGGCAGGGTGGCCGCCGGGGAGCTGTTTTTT. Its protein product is CAWSAGRVAAGELFF. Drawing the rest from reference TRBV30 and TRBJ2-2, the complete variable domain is SQTIHQWPATLVQPVGSPLSLECTVEGTSNPNLYWYRQAAGRGLQLLFYSVGIGQISSEVPQNLSASRPQDRQFILSSKKLLLSDSGFYLCAWSAGRVAAGELFFGEGSRLTVL.

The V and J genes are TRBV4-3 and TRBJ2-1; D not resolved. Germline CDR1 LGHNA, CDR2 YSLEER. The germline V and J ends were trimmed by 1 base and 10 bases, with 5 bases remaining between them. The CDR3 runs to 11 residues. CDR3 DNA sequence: TGCGCCAGCAGCCAAGGAAGCGAGCAGTTCTTC. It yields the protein CASSQGSEQFF.

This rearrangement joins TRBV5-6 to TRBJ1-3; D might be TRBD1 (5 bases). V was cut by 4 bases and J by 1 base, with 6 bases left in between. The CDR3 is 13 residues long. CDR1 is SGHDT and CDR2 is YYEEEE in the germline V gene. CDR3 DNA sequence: TGTGCCAGCAGCCCAGGGTCTGGAAACACCATATATTTT. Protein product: CASSPGSGNTIYF.

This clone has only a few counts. CDR3 nucleotide sequence: TGTGCCAGCAGCTCTAGAAGAATCAAATCTCCTGATGAAAAACTGTTTTTT. This translates into CASSSRRIKSPDEKLFF. J is TRBJ1-4 and V is TRBV7-9, with D uncertain. The CDR3 loop spans 17 amino acids. Germline CDR1 is SEHNR and CDR2 is FQNEAQ (reference sequence). V was shortened by 4 bases and J by 6 bases, with 21 bases between the two germline ends.

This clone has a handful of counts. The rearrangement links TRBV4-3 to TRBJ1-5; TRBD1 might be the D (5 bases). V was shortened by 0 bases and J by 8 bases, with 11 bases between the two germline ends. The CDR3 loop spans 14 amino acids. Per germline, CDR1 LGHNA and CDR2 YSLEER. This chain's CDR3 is CASSQELGGEPQHF. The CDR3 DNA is TGCGCCAGCAGCCAAGAGCTTGGGGGAGAGCCCCAGCATTTT.

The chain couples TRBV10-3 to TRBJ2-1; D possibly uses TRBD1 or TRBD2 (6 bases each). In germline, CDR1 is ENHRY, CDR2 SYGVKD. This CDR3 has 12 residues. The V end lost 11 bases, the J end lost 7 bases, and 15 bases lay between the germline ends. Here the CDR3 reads CAGGPAGNEQFF. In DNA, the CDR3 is TGTGCCGGGGGGCCCGCGGGAAATGAGCAGTTCTTC.

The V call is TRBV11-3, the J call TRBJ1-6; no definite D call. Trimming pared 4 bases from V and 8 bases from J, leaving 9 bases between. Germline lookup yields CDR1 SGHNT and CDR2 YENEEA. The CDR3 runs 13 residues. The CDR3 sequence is CASSSRAHSPLHF. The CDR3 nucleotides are TGTGCCAGCAGCTCACGGGCCCATTCACCCCTCCACTTT.

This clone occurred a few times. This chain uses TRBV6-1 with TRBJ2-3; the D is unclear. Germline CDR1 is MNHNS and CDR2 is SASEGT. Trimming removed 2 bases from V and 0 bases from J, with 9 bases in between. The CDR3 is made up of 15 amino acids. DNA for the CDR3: TGTGCCAGCAGTGAAAATAGCTGGAGCACAGATACGCAGTATTTT. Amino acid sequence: CASSENSWSTDTQYF.

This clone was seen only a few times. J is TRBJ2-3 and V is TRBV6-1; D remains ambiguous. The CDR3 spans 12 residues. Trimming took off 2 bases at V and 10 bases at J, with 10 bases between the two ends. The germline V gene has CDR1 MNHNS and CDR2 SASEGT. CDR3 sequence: CASSESAKPQYF. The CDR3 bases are TGTGCCAGCAGTGAATCGGCGAAACCGCAGTATTTT.

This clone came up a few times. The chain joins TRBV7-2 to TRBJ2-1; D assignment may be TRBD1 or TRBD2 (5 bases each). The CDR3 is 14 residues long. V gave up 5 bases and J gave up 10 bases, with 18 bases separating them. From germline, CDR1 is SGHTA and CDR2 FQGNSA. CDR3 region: CASSHTGPGKEQFF. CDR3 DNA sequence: TGTGCCAGCAGCCACACGGGGCCTGGCAAAGAGCAGTTCTTC.

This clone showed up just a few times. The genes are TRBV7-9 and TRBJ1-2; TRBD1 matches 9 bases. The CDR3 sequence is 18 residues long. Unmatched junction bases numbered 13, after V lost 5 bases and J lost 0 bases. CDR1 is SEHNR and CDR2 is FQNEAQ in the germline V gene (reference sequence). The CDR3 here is CASSPPGTGRASNYGYTF. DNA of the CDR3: TGTGCCAGCAGCCCCCCCGGGACAGGGAGGGCCTCTAACTATGGCTACACCTTC.

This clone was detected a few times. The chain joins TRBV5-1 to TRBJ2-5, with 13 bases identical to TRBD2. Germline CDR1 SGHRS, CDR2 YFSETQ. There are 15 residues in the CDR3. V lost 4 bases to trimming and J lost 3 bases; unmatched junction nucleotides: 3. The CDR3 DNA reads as TGCGCCAGCAGCCCTGGACTAGCGGGGGAAGAGACCCAGTACTTC. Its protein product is CASSPGLAGEETQYF. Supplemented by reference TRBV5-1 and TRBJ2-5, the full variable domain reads KAGVTQTPRYLIKTRGQQVTLSCSPISGHRSVSWYQQTPGQGLQFLFEYFSETQRNKGNFPGRFSGRQFSNSRSEMNVSTLELGDSALYLCASSPGLAGEETQYFGPGTRLLVL.

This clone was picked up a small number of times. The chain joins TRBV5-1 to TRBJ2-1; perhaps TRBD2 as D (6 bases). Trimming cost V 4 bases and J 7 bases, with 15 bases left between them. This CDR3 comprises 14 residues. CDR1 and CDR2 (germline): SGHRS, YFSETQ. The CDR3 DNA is TGCGCCAGCAGCCCCAGGAGGGGTGATAATGAGCAGTTCTTC. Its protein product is CASSPRRGDNEQFF.

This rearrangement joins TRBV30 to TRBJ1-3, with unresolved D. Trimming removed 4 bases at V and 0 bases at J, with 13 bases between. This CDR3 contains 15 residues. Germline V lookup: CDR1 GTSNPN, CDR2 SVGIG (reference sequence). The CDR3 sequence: CAWTPGPSSGNTIYF. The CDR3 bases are TGTGCCTGGACACCTGGACCCAGCTCTGGAAACACCATATATTTT.

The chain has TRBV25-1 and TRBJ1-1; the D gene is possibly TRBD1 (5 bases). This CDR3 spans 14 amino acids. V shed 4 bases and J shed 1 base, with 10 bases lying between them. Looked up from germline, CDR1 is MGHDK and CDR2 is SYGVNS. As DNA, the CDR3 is TGTGCCAGCAGTGGACAGCTACCGAACACTGAAGCTTTCTTT. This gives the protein CASSGQLPNTEAFF.

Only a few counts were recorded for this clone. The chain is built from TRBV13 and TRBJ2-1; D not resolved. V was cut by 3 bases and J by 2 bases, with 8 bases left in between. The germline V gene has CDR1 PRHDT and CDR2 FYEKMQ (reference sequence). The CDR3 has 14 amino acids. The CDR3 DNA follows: TGTGCCAGCAGCTTGAACGGGCCCTACAATGAGCAGTTCTTC. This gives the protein CASSLNGPYNEQFF.

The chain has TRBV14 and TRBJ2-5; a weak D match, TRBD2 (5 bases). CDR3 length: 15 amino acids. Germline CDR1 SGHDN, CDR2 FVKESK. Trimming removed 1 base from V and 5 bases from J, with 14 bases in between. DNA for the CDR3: TGTGCCAGCAGCCAAGCTGGACTCCCTAGGGAGACCCAGTACTTC. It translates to CASSQAGLPRETQYF.

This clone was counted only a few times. This CDR3 reads CASRRDRNEQFF. CDR3 DNA sequence: TGCGCCAGCAGGCGAGATCGCAATGAGCAGTTCTTC. This chain joins TRBV5-1 and TRBJ2-1; no reliable D call. CDR3 size: 12 residues. Germline CDR1 SGHRS, CDR2 YFSETQ. V was trimmed by 5 bases and J by 6 bases, leaving 9 bases between them.

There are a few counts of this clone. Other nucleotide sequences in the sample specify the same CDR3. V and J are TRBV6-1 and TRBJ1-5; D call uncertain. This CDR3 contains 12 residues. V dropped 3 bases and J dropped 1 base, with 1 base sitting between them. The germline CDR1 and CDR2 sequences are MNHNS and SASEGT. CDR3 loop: CASSDSNQPQHF. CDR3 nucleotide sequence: TGTGCCAGCAGTGACAGCAATCAGCCCCAGCATTTT.

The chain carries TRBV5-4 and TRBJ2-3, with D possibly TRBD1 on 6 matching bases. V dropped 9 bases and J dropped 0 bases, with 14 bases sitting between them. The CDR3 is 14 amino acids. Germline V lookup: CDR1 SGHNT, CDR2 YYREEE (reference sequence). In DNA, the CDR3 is TGTGCCATGCTTCTACAGGGAAGCACAGATACGCAGTATTTT. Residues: CAMLLQGSTDTQYF.